This TCR beta chain is drawn from a study of blood T cells in healthy people across ages. The CDR3 spans 17 residues. Trimming removed 1 base from V and 8 bases from J, with 20 bases in between. Germline CDR1 LNHDA, CDR2 SQIVND (reference sequence). It was with a sample-barcoded 5' primer and a J-beta primer mix that a second PCR of roughly 7 to 12 cycles was run. TCRdb reanalysed the 5' RACE reads using MiXCR and keeps one entry per CDR3 protein. The sample has approximately 780,000 distinct CDR3 sequences; roughly 25% are singletons. The data were also submitted as part of a second study, on T cells of mothers and their children.

The chain recombines TRBV19 with TRBJ1-4, with no clear D. This receptor was taken from a boy aged 5-17 years in good health. Sequencing was performed on blood. This CDR3 reads CASSIGQPGAVVEKLFF. CDR3 nucleotides: TGTGCCAGTAGTATAGGGCAGCCTGGAGCGGTGGTAGAAAAACTGTTTTTT.